This entry is about one T cell receptor (beta chain). This entry belongs to a study of blood T cell repertoires in COVID-19. J gave up 0 bases and V 8 bases, and 3 bases lay outside the gene matches. The CDR3 totals 14 residues. Germline V CDR1 and CDR2: MDHEN, SYDVKM. Original analysis: Amplifying reference gene primers gave estimates of nucleated cell counts. Only in-frame clones appear in the TCRdb table, and some are missing; sequencing was by immunoSEQ multiplex PCR. The V and J calls and clone size come from that table; D and trimming were worked out from the DNA. The data show 150,000 or so clones, under 90% seen once.

The chain couples TRBV28 to TRBJ1-5; TRBD1 agrees at 8 bases. This clonotype was obtained from a man in his fifties or sixties with acute or convalescent COVID-19. What was sequenced was peripheral blood. The CDR3 spells CASWTGNSNQPQHF. Written as DNA, the CDR3 is TGTGCCAGCTGGACAGGGAATAGCAATCAGCCCCAGCATTTT.